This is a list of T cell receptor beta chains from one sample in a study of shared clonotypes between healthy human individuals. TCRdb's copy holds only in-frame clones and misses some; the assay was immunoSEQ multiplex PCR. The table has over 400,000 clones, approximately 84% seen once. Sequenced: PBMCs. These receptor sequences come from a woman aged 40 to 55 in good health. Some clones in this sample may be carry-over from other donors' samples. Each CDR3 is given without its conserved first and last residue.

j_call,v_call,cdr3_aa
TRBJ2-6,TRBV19,ASSKISGANVLT
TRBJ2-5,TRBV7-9,ASSLQSQETQY
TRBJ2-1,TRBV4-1,ASSQEPPVRGVNEQF
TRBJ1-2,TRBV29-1,SGQGYYGYT
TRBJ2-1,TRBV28,ASSLSSSPRHNEQF
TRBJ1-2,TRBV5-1,ASSLDATGAGYT
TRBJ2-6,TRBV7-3,ASSSDWPGANVLT
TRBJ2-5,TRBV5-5,ASSLAFQKETQY
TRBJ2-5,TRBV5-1,ASSLGVGQGPQETQY
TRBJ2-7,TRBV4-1,ASSRPLSSYEQY
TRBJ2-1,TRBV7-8,ASSLVIAISRGPYNEQF
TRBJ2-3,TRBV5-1,ASSLWGGSTDTQY
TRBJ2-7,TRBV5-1,ASSLYQGGSSEQY
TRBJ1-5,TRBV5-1,ASSPGQMNQPQH
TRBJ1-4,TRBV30,AWRLSIATNEKLF
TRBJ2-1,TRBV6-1,ASKVQRTGYNEQF
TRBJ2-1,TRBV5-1,ASSLATRGAINEQF
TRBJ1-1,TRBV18,ASSPPIGVTEAF
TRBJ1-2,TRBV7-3,ASSLPRGPYGYT
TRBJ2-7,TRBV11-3,ASSFGTGNYEQY
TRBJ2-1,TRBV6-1,ASRRGAGSENEQF
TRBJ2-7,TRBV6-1,ASSVDNYEQY
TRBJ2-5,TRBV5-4,ASSHSSSGQETQY
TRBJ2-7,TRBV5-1,ASSLVVEYEQY
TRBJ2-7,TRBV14,ASSRPRTGRNQEQY
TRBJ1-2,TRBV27,ASSSRHIPVRTHYGYT
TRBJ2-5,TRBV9,ASSVSGQETQY
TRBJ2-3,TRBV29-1,SADGAPGSDTQY
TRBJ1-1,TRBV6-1,ASRVVQGAGTEAF
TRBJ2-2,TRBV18,ASSPRPGTGELF
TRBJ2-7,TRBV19,ASSIVGDRSYEQY
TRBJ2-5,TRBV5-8,ASSLDAGAVQETQY
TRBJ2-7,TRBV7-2,ASSLVASGRNEQY
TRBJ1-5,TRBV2,ASSLDRGRNQPQH
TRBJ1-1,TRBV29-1,SVEGDGGTEAF
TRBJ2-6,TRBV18,ASSPGGFPGVLT
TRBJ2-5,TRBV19,ASSTGRGETQY
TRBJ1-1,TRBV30,AWSPETAF
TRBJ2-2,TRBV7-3,ASSYGQGRELF
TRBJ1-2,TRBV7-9,ASSSRVAGPSGYT
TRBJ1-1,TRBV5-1,ASSLARGRVNTEAF
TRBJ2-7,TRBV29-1,SVRQWSTDYEQY
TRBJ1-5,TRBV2,ASRERTGPGGNQPQH
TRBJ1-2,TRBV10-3,AISDRAAYGYT
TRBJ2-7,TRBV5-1,ASSLMSSTGEQY
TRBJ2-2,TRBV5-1,ASSLGHTGVRTGELF
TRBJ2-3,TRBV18,ASSPPYRENTQY
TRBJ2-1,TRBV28,ASSAGTGPYNEQF
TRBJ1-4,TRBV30,AWGQLGEKLF
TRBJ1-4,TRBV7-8,ASSLGLQGGFEKLF
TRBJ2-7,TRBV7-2,ASSSGSRAFEQY
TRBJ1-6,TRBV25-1,ASQTGAFNSPLH
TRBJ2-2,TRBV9,ASSVGVSEATGELF
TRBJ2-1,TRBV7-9,ASSPRLAGGDEQF
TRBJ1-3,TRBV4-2,ASSLAGGYSGNTIY
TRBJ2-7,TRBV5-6,ASSLGLAYYEQY
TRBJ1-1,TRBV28,ASSPGQQNKAF
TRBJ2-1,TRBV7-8,ASSLGQGTDEQF
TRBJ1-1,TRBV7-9,ASSRGPTGGTEAF
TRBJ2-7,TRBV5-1,ASTGAYEQY